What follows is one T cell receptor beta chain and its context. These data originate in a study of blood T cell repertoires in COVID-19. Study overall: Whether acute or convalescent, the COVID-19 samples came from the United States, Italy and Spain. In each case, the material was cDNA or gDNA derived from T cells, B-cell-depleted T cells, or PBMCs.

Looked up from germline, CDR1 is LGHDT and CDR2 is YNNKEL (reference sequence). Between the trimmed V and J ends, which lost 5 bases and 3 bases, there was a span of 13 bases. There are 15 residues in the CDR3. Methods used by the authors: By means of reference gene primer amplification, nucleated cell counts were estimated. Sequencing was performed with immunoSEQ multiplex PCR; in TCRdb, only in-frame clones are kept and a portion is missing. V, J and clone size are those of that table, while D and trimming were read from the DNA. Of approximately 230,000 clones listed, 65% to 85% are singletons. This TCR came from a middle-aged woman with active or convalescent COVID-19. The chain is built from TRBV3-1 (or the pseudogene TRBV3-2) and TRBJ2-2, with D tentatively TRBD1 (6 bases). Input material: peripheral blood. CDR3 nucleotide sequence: TGTGCCAGCAGCTTCGGGACACAACACACCGGGGAGCTGTTTTTT. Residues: CASSFGTQHTGELFF.